The 9 T cell receptor beta chains presented below share a single source sample, sequenced in a study of shared clonotypes between healthy human individuals. TCRdb keeps only in-frame clones here, not all; method: immunoSEQ multiplex PCR. Among about 980,000 clones listed, 76% were seen once. The sample taken for sequencing was memory CD4+ T cells sorted from blood. Described subset: CD45RA-negative fraction. These receptors came from a man aged 18-30 years in good health.

This chain uses TRBV18 with TRBJ1-5; D remains ambiguous. The germline CDR1 and CDR2 sequences are KGHSH and LQKENI. Trimming removed 4 bases from V and 4 bases from J, with 8 bases in between. The CDR3 runs 13 residues. CDR3 in DNA: TGTGCCAGCTCACTTGACAAGAATCAGCCCCAGCATTTT. It encodes CASSLDKNQPQHF.

This clone has only a few counts. The genes are TRBV6-5 and TRBJ1-5; D is unclear. In germline, CDR1 is MNHEY, CDR2 SVGAGI. CDR3 length: 13 residues. Trimming took 7 bases from V and 7 from J, leaving 14 bases between them. This CDR3 reads CASKGRVGQPQHF. CDR3 in DNA: TGTGCCAGCAAAGGAAGGGTGGGCCAGCCCCAGCATTTT.

A few counts support this clone. The rearrangement links TRBV9 to TRBJ2-3; tentatively, D is TRBD2 (6 bases). V was cut by 3 bases and J by 2 bases, with 10 bases left in between. The CDR3 runs to 14 residues. The V gene's germline CDR1 is SGDLS and CDR2 YYNGEE. As DNA, the CDR3 is TGTGCCAGCAGCGCCTGGGGGGACACAGATACGCAGTATTTT. Translated: CASSAWGDTDTQYF.

This clone was picked up a small number of times. J is TRBJ2-7 and V is TRBV19, with D possibly called TRBD1 or TRBD2 (7 bases each). The CDR3 length is 14 residues. Germline CDR1 LNHDA, CDR2 SQIVND (reference sequence). Trimming cost V 6 bases and J 3 bases, with 15 bases left between them. CDR3 sequence reads: CASSGDSGNYEQYF. The CDR3, as DNA: TGTGCCAGTAGCGGGGACAGCGGGAACTACGAGCAGTACTTC.

V gene TRBV10-1 combines with J gene TRBJ2-7; no definite D call. The CDR3 length is 12 residues. Trimming pared 2 bases from V and 1 base from J, leaving 3 bases between. CDR1 is WNHNN, CDR2 SYGVQD, per germline (reference sequence). CDR3 protein: CASSEASYEQYF. Written as DNA, the CDR3 is TGCGCCAGCAGTGAGGCATCCTACGAGCAGTACTTC.

This chain uses TRBV30 with TRBJ2-2, with D possibly being TRBD2 (6 bases). The CDR3 spans 15 residues. Trimming cost V 2 bases and J 1 base, with 11 bases left between them. Germline CDR1 reads GTSNPN; CDR2 reads SVGIG (reference sequence). CDR3 sequence reads: CAWSRLGGNTGELFF. As DNA, the CDR3 is TGTGCCTGGAGTAGGCTGGGGGGGAACACCGGGGAGCTGTTTTTT. The entire variable domain, with the rest obtained from reference TRBV30 and TRBJ2-2, is as follows: SQTIHQWPATLVQPVGSPLSLECTVEGTSNPNLYWYRQAAGRGLQLLFYSVGIGQISSEVPQNLSASRPQDRQFILSSKKLLLSDSGFYLCAWSRLGGNTGELFFGEGSRLTVL.

The chain recombines TRBV19 with TRBJ1-5; maybe TRBD1 (6 bases). The CDR3 has 15 residues. Trimming took 10 bases from V and 0 from J, leaving 16 bases between them. Germline V gene sequence: CDR1 LNHDA, CDR2 SQIVND (reference sequence). CDR3 residues: CATKAGAASNQPQHF. The DNA of the CDR3 is TGTGCCACGAAGGCAGGGGCAGCTAGCAATCAGCCCCAGCATTTT.

This clone was found a few times. One junction end disagrees with the germline gene, perhaps due to a read error. The genes are TRBV2 and TRBJ2-7; weak D call: TRBD1 (5 bases). CDR3 length equals 12 residues. Germline CDR1 and CDR2: SNHLY and FYNNEI. The CDR3 here is CASSEEDTPRNF. The CDR3 nucleotides are TGTGCCAGCAGTGAAGAGGACACGCCTCGGAACTTC.

The table lists this clone with a few counts. J is TRBJ1-5 and V is TRBV19; D call uncertain. Germline V gene data show CDR1 as LNHDA and CDR2 as SQIVND (reference sequence). The CDR3 is 16 residues long. V lost 3 bases, J lost 6 bases, and 18 bases lay in between. The CDR3 nucleotides are TGTGCCAGTAGTATGCCCCTCTTGAAGGCTAGTCAGCCCCAGCATTTT. The encoded protein is CASSMPLLKASQPQHF.